This is a list of T cell receptor beta chains from one sample in a study of cytomegalovirus exposure and HLA in healthy donors. Produced via immunoSEQ multiplex PCR; TCRdb's table is partial and in-frame only. The table records 60,000 to 90,000 clones, roughly 94% of them present only once. Sequencing was carried out using PBMCs. All receptors come from a woman between 18 and 29 years old in good health and CMV-seronegative. Both conserved end residues are part of each CDR3.

v_call cdr3_aa
TRBV6-1 CASRDRGVVNTEAFF
TRBV7-2 CASSLLQSDTEAFF
TRBV15 CATSRRGLWLGEKLFF
TRBV27 CASTTGGGTDTQYF
TRBV6-1 CASSEGRMGEPQHF
TRBV15 CATSRDYTSSYNEQFF
TRBV6-6 CASGTATGGNSPLHF
TRBV18 CASSPQGLNTEAFF
TRBV28 CASSGVSPLHF
TRBV10-3 CAISESTRDKLFF
TRBV4-2 CASSQEGDFYAIYF
TRBV19 CASGKGTGVDTEAFF
TRBV2 CAIDGNTGVPGQPQHF
TRBV7-9 CASSFYQGDSGNTIYF
TRBV28 CASSLDGGPGEETQYF
TRBV5-4 CASSLQGYEQYF
TRBV6-5 CASSSDRGKVVGELFF
TRBV7-2 CASSPHTSFNQPQHF
TRBV7-8 CASSFGTGELFF
TRBV7-2 CASSSKTVLGGYTF
TRBV9 CASSAWTGLTEAFF
TRBV5-4 CASSFIAGDPTGELFF